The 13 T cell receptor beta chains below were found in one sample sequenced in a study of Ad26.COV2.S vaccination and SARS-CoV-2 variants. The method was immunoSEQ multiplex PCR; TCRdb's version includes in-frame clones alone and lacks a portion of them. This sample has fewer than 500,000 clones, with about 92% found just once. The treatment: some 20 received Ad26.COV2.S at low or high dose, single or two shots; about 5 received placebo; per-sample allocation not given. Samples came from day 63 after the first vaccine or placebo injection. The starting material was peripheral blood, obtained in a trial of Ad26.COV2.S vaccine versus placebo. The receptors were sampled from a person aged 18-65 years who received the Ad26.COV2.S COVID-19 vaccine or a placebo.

In DNA, the CDR3 is TGTGCCAGCAGCGACACCTCCCCGGCAGATACGCAGTATTTT. Its translation: CASSDTSPADTQYF. This chain connects TRBV9 to TRBJ2-3; no clear D gene. The germline V gene has CDR1 SGDLS and CDR2 YYNGEE. The V gene lost 3 bases and the J gene lost 4 bases, with 12 bases spanning the gap. The CDR3 has 14 amino acids. Full variable domain (missing parts from reference TRBV9 and TRBJ2-3): DSGVTQTPKHLITATGQRVTLRCSPRSGDLSVYWYQQSLDQGLQFLIQYYNGEERAKGNILERFSAQQFPDLHSELNLSSLELGDSALYFCASSDTSPADTQYFGPGTRLTVL.

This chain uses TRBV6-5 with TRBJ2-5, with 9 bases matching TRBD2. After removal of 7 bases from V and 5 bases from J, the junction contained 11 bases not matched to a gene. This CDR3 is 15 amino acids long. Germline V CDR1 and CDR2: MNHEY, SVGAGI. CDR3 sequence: CASNIAGEYGETQYF. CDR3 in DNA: TGTGCCAGCAACATAGCGGGAGAATACGGTGAGACCCAGTACTTC.

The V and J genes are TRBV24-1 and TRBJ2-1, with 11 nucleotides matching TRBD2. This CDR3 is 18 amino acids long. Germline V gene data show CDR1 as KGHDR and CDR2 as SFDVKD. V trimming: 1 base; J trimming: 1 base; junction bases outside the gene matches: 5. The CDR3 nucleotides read TGTGCCACCAGTGATTTTTGGGGGACTAGCGGATCCTACAATGAGCAGTTCTTC. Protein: CATSDFWGTSGSYNEQFF.

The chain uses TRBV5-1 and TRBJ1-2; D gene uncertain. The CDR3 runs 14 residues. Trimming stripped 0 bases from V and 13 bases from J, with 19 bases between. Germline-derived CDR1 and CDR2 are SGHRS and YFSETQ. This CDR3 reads CASSLAGWRDPTTF. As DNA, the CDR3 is TGCGCCAGCAGCTTGGCCGGCTGGCGGGATCCGACCACCTTC.

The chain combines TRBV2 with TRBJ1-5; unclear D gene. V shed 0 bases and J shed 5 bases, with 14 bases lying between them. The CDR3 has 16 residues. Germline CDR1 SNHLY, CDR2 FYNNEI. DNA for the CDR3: TGTGCCAGCAGTGAAGCTTGGATTGAGTGGGATCAGCCCCAGCATTTT. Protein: CASSEAWIEWDQPQHF.

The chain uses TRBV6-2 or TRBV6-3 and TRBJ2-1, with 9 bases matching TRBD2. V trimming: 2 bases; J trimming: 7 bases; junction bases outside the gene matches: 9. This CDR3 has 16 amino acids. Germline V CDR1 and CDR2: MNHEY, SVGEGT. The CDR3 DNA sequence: TGTGCCAGCAGTTACACCCTCGCGGGAGGGCGGAATGAGCAGTTCTTC. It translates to CASSYTLAGGRNEQFF.

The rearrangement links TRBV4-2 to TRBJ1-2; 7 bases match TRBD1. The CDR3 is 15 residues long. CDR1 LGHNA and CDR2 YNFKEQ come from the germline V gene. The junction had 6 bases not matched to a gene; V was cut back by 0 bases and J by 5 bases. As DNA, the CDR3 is TGTGCCAGCAGCCAAGACTATGGGACAGCTTATGGCTACACCTTC. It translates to CASSQDYGTAYGYTF.

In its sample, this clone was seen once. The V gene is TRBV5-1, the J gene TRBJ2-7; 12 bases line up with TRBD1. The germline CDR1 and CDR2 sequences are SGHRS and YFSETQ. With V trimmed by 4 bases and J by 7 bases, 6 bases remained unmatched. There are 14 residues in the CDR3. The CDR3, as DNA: TGCGCCAGCAGCGCCGGGACAGGGGGCGCAGAGCAGTACTTC. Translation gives CASSAGTGGAEQYF.

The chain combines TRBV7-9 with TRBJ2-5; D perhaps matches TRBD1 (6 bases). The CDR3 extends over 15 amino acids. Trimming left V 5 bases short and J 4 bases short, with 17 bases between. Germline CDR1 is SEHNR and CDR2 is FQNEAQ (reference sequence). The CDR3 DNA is TGTGCCAGCAGCCTAACACAGGGACCCGGAGAGACCCAGTACTTC. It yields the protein CASSLTQGPGETQYF.

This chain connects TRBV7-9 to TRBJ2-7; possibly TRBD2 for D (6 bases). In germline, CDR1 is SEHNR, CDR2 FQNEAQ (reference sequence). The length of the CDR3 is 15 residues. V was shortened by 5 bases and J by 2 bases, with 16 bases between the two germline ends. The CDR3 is CASSQRGGNPYEQYF. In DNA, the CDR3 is TGTGCCAGCAGCCAACGGGGCGGGAACCCCTACGAGCAGTACTTC.

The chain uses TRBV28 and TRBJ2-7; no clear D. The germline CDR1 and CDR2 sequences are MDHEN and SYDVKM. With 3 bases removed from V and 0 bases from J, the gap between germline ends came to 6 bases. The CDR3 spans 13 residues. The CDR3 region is CASSFGYSYEQYF. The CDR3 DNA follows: TGTGCCAGCAGTTTCGGCTACTCCTACGAGCAGTACTTC.

CDR3 loop: CASSPTASYEQYF. Here the CDR3 DNA reads TGTGCCAGCAGCCCGACTGCGTCCTACGAGCAGTACTTC. The J gene is TRBJ2-7, the V gene TRBV28, with no clear D. Germline assignment: CDR1 MDHEN and CDR2 SYDVKM. V lost 6 bases, J lost 1 base, and 10 bases lay in between. The CDR3 spans 13 residues.

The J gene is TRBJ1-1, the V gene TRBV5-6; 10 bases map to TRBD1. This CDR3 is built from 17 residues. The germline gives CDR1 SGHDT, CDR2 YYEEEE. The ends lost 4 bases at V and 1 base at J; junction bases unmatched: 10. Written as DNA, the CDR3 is TGTGCCAGCAGCCTACCTCCGGGACAGGGGACGAACACTGAAGCTTTCTTT. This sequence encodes CASSLPPGQGTNTEAFF.